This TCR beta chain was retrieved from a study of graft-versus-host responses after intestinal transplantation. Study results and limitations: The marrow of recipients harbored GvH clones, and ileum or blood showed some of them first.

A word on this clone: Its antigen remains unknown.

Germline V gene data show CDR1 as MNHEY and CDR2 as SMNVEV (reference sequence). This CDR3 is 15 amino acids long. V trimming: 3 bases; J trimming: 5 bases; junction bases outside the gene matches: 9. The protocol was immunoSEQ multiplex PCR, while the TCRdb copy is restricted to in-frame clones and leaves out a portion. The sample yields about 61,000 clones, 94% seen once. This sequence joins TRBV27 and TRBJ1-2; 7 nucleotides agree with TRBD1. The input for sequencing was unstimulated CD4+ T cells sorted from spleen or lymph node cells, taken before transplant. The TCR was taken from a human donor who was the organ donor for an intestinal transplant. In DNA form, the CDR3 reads TGTGCCAGCAGTTTGGGGAGACAGGGAGCATATGGCTACACCTTC. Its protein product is CASSLGRQGAYGYTF.